Sequencing of this TCR beta chain was carried out in a study of T cells expressing NK-cell markers. Findings of the study overall: The share of CD8+ T cells held by dominant NKG2C+ clonotypes was about 1.0-7.5% in roughly 6 donors.

Concerning this clonotype itself: What it binds is not known.

The germline gives CDR1 MNHNS, CDR2 SASEGT. This CDR3 has 13 amino acids. Reanalyzing the 5' RACE reads, TCRdb keeps one entry per CDR3 protein, without DNA. The data include 400,000 to 450,000 distinct CDR3 sequences; the top ten clones carry more than 7%. This clonotype originated in a woman between 18 and 75 years old in good health. Sequencing used blood T cells: a sorted CD56 or NKG2C T cell subset, CD4+ or CD8+ T cells, or bulk PBMC T cells (not recorded which). This chain joins TRBV6-1 and TRBJ2-3; TCRdb reports TRBD1, a call that lacks DNA to check it against. CDR3 region: CASRPGGTDTQYF.